These 15 T cell receptor beta chains were all obtained from the same sample, sequenced in a study of cytomegalovirus exposure and HLA in healthy donors (dated by TCRdb to 2016 to 2017). Library prep was done by the immunoSEQ multiplex PCR assay. For the multiplex PCR, a mixture combining 60 forward primers for TCR Vbeta segments and 13 reverse primers for TCR Jbeta segments was used. TCRdb provides this immuneACCESS table in a form limited to in-frame rearrangements. Some clones are lacking; in checked studies, under half of them reflect an unresolved V gene, and why the rest are absent is not known. This sample lists roughly 120,000 clones; about 8.6% were detected once. The top ten hold around 5.8% of the sample. The sequenced sample consisted of PBMCs. Source of these receptors: a woman in her thirties or forties in good health and CMV-seropositive.

The chain uses TRBV11-2 and TRBJ2-7; the match to TRBD1 covers 8 bases. Per the germline V gene, CDR1 is SGHAT and CDR2 is FQNNGV. V lost 2 bases and J lost 6; bases outside the gene matches: 3. The CDR3 consists of 13 residues. CDR3 sequence (DNA): TGTGCCAGCAGCTTACCCAGGGGGCTCGAGCAGTACTTC. This sequence encodes CASSLPRGLEQYF.

This clone has only a few counts. The V gene is TRBV19, the J gene TRBJ1-3; TRBD1 matches 9 bases. Germline values: CDR1 LNHDA, CDR2 SQIVND (reference sequence). Germline trimming cut 3 bases from V and 4 bases from J; bases unmatched to any gene: 4. The CDR3 contains 15 residues. In DNA form, the CDR3 reads TGTGCCAGTAGTATGGGACAGGGCGGCGGAAACACCATATATTTT. Its translation: CASSMGQGGGNTIYF.

This clone was recorded a few times. The chain couples TRBV5-1 to TRBJ2-7; possible D gene TRBD2, 6 bases. V lost 5 bases and J 0 bases, leaving 15 bases between the germline ends. The V gene's germline CDR1 is SGHRS and CDR2 YFSETQ. This CDR3 contains 15 residues. CDR3 in amino acids: CASRTGTVSSYEQYF. The DNA of the CDR3 is TGCGCCAGCAGAACCGGGACTGTGAGCTCCTACGAGCAGTACTTC.

The chain links TRBV27 to TRBJ2-7; 9 positions agree with TRBD1. Germline CDR1 and CDR2: MNHEY and SMNVEV (reference sequence). This CDR3 region has 17 residues. V was clipped by 3 bases and J by 0 bases; unmatched bases: 9. The DNA for the CDR3 is TGTGCCAGCAGTTTTGGAAGTGGACAGGGGTCCTCCTACGAGCAGTACTTC. Its translation is CASSFGSGQGSSYEQYF.

The chain links TRBV5-5 to TRBJ1-1, with 7 positions matching TRBD1. This CDR3 spans 18 amino acids. Unmatched junction bases numbered 11, after V lost 0 bases and J lost 0 bases. Germline-derived CDR1 and CDR2 are SGHKS and YYEKEE (reference sequence). CDR3 DNA: TGTGCCAGCAGCTTGGGGATAGGGACAGACCTCATGAACACTGAAGCTTTCTTT. The encoded protein is CASSLGIGTDLMNTEAFF.

The V and J genes are TRBV6-4 and TRBJ1-2, with TRBD1 matching over 8 bases. V was pared by 4 bases and J by 8 bases, with 9 bases of the junction left unmatched. Germline loops: CDR1 MRHNA, CDR2 SNTAGT. The CDR3 contains 14 residues. For the CDR3, the DNA is TGTGCCAGCAGTGCCGAGACAGGGGAATTCGGCTACACCTTC. Translating it yields CASSAETGEFGYTF.

This clone was observed a handful of times. The rearrangement links TRBV9 to TRBJ2-2, with D hard to call. The V end was cut by 0 bases, the J end by 4 bases, with 13 bases between. Germline CDR1 reads SGDLS; CDR2 reads YYNGEE. The CDR3 has 16 residues. The CDR3, as DNA: TGTGCCAGCAGCGTAGGCGCCAGGTTGTCCACCGGGGAGCTGTTTTTT. The encoded protein is CASSVGARLSTGELFF.

The rearrangement joins TRBV19 to TRBJ1-2; TRBD1 aligns across 8 bases. J was trimmed by 3 bases and V by 2 bases; bases with no gene match: 2. Germline V CDR1 and CDR2: LNHDA, SQIVND (reference sequence). The CDR3 loop spans 14 amino acids. The CDR3 DNA is TGTGCCAGTAGTATACTGACAGGGGACTATGGCTACACCTTC. Translated: CASSILTGDYGYTF.

In this sample, this clone turned up a few times. Other nucleotide sequences in the sample specify the same CDR3. This rearrangement joins TRBV11-2 to TRBJ1-1, with 7 positions matching TRBD1. Unmatched junction bases numbered 9, after V lost 6 bases and J lost 2 bases. Germline V gene data show CDR1 as SGHAT and CDR2 as FQNNGV. CDR3 length: 15 amino acids. Written as DNA, the CDR3 is TGTGCCAGCAGTCTTTCCGGGACAGCCAACACTGAAGCTTTCTTT. This encodes CASSLSGTANTEAFF.

This clone has only a few counts. The CDR3 DNA is TGCGCCAGCAAGCATGATCTCTCTGGAAACACCATATATTTT. It is translated as CASKHDLSGNTIYF. This chain joins TRBV10-1 and TRBJ1-3; D uncertain. Germline V gene lookup returns CDR1 WNHNN and CDR2 SYGVQD (reference sequence). The CDR3 extends over 14 amino acids. Trimming stripped 7 bases from V and 0 bases from J, with 10 bases between.

V and J are TRBV11-3 and TRBJ2-3; D is undetermined. The V end was cut by 5 bases, the J end by 0 bases, with 6 bases between. CDR3 length: 13 residues. Germline loops: CDR1 SGHNT, CDR2 YENEEA. The CDR3 DNA reads TGTGCCAGCAGCCTACTCAGCACAGATACGCAGTATTTT. Its protein is CASSLLSTDTQYF.

This clone was seen a few times. The sample has other DNA sequences that encode this CDR3 too. The V call is TRBV27, the J call TRBJ1-1, with D uncertain. The CDR3 has 13 amino acids. Germline CDR1 and CDR2: MNHEY and SMNVEV (reference sequence). The germline V and J ends were trimmed by 5 bases and 0 bases, with 7 bases remaining between them. CDR3 in amino acids: CASSGLMNTEAFF. The CDR3 region has the DNA TGTGCCAGCAGTGGCCTCATGAACACTGAAGCTTTCTTT.

This clone was detected once. An end of the junction does not agree with germline; a read error may underlie this. The chain is built from TRBV5-6 and TRBJ1-1, with TRBD1 matching over 7 bases. Germline V gene lookup returns CDR1 SGHDT and CDR2 YYEEEE. This CDR3 region has 15 residues. CDR3 loop: CANSLVTGMNTEAFF. The CDR3 DNA is TGTGCCAACAGCTTGGTGACAGGGATGAACACTGAAGCTTTCTTT.

V is TRBV5-1 and J is TRBJ1-1; TRBD1 matches 7 bases. The V gene end was trimmed by 4 bases and the J gene end by 7 bases; junction bases not matched to a gene: 10. The CDR3 sequence is 14 residues long. Per germline, CDR1 SGHRS and CDR2 YFSETQ. CDR3 loop: CASSQRQGKGEAFF. CDR3 nucleotide sequence: TGCGCCAGCAGCCAACGACAGGGAAAGGGTGAAGCTTTCTTT.

This clone was seen more than once but under ten times. This sequence joins TRBV27 and TRBJ2-1; 9 positions match TRBD2. The CDR3 loop spans 16 amino acids. Germline CDR1 is MNHEY and CDR2 is SMNVEV (reference sequence). Trimming cost V 6 bases and J 4 bases; bases outside gene matches: 10. In nucleotides, the CDR3 is TGTGCCAGCAGCCGCAGGCTAGCGGGGAGTTACAATGAGCAGTTCTTC. This translates into CASSRRLAGSYNEQFF.